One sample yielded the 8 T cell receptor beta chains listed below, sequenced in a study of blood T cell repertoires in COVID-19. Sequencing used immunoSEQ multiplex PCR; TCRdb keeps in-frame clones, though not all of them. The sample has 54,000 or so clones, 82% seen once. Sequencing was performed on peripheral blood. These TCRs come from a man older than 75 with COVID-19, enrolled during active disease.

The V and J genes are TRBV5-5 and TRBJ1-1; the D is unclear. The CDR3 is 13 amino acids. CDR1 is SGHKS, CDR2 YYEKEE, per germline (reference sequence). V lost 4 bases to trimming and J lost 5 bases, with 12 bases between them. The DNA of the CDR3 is TGTGCCAGCAGCGGGAGAGGGATGACTGAAGCTTTCTTT. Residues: CASSGRGMTEAFF.

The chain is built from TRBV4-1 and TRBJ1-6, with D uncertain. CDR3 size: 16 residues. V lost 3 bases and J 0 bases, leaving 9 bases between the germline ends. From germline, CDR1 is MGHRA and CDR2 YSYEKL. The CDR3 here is CASSQRLSSYNSPLHF. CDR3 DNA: TGCGCCAGCAGCCAGAGGCTGAGCTCCTATAATTCACCCCTCCACTTT.

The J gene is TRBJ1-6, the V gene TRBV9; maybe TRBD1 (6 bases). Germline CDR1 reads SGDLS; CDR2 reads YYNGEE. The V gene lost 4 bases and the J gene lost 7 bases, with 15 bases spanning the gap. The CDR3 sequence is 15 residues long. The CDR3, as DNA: TGTGCCAGCAGCCCCAGAGACAGGACGAATTCACCCCTCCACTTT. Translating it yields CASSPRDRTNSPLHF.

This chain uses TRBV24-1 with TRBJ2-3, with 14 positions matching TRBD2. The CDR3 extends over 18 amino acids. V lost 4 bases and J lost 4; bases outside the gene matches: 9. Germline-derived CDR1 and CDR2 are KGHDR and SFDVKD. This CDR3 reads CATSDSGLAGVGPDTQYF. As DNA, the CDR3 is TGTGCCACCAGTGACTCGGGACTAGCGGGAGTGGGCCCAGATACGCAGTATTTT.

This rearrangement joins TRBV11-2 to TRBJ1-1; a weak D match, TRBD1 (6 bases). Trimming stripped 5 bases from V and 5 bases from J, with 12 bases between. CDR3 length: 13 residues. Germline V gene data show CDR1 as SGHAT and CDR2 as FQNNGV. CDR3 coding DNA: TGTGCCAGCAGCCTGGAGAGGGGGACTGAAGCTTTCTTT. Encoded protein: CASSLERGTEAFF.

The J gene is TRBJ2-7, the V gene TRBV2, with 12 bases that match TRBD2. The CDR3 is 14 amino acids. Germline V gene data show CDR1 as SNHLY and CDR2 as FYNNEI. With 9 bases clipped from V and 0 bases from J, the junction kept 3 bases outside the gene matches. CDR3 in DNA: TGTGCCAGTAAGACTAGCGGGGGCTCCTACGAGCAGTACTTC. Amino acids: CASKTSGGSYEQYF.

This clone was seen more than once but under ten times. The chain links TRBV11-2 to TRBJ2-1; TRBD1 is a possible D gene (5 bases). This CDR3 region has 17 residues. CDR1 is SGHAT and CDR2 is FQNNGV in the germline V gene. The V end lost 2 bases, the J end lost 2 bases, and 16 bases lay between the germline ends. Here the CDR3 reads CASSLFRGRVAYNEQFF. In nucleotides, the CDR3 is TGTGCCAGCAGCTTATTTCGCGGCAGGGTTGCCTACAATGAGCAGTTCTTC.

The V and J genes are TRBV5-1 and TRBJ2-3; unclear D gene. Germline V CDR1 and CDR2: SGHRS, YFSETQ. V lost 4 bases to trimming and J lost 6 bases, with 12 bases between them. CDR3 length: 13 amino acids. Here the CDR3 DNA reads TGCGCCAGCAGCCTCGATACCGCGGATACGCAGTATTTT. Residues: CASSLDTADTQYF.